The present entry profiles one TCR beta chain with its context. Its target is unknown. Each diagnosis drew on symptoms, thyroxine, TRAb, thyroid ultrasound and orbital computed tomography findings. Germline loops: CDR1 DFQATT, CDR2 SNEGSKA (reference sequence). The CDR3 sequence is 13 residues long. Deletions cut 5 bases from V and 5 bases from J, with 15 bases between. These data come from a study of T cells in Graves' hyperthyroidism and ophthalmopathy. On the study more broadly: Peripheral blood was drawn at first diagnosis, prior to all treatment.

Overall study results and limits: The model anticipated ophthalmopathy a median around 6 months pre-onset.

Amplification targeted TCR beta CDR3 regions from RNA transcripts. Researchers ran a first-round RT-PCR on the TCR CDR3 using the HTBI primer set. TCRdb reprocessed the multiplex PCR reads via MiXCR and lists one record per CDR3 protein. The data show nearly 600,000 distinct CDR3 sequences, approximately 15% seen once. This receptor was taken from a young woman with Graves' ophthalmopathy. The V and J genes are TRBV20-1 and TRBJ2-5; a weak D match, TRBD1 (6 bases). The sequencing sample was made of blood. The DNA of the CDR3 is TGCAGTGCTGTTCAGGGGTACGGGGAGACCCAGTACTTC. It codes for CSAVQGYGETQYF.